Presented here are 21 T cell receptor beta chains from one specimen sequenced in a study of PD-1 blockade in classical Hodgkin lymphoma. Method: immunoSEQ multiplex PCR; TCRdb's copy keeps in-frame clones and lacks some. The table has around 28,000 clones, approximately 70% seen once. The patients all showed relapse after autologous stem cell transplantation, while their brentuximab vedotin exposure varied. The specimen comprised peripheral blood mononuclear cells (PBMCs), sampled before the second cycle of nivolumab. The receptors originated from a human donor with classical Hodgkin lymphoma.

CDR3 nucleotides: TGTGCCAGCAGCTTGTTCCGGTCCCGGGACAGGGGGCGCAACTATGGCTACACCTTC. Amino acids: CASSLFRSRDRGRNYGYTF. The chain links TRBV5-6 to TRBJ1-2, with TRBD1 matching over 12 bases. The CDR3 spans 19 residues. The germline CDR1 and CDR2 sequences are SGHDT and YYEEEE. The V and J ends lost 1 base and 2 bases, in that order; junction bases with no gene match: 12.

This rearrangement joins TRBV5-1 to TRBJ2-7; maybe TRBD2 (6 bases). Trimming removed 0 bases from V and 2 bases from J, with 9 bases in between. The CDR3 totals 14 residues. Germline V gives CDR1 SGHRS, CDR2 YFSETQ. The CDR3 is CASSLEGGPYEQYF. The CDR3 coding sequence is TGCGCCAGCAGCTTGGAGGGAGGACCCTACGAGCAGTACTTC.

The chain joins TRBV6-5 to TRBJ2-7, with D maybe TRBD1 (5 bases). This CDR3 is built from 15 residues. From germline, CDR1 is MNHEY and CDR2 SVGAGI. Trimming left V 0 bases short and J 2 bases short, with 11 bases between. CDR3 amino acids: CASSYSQGSTYEQYF. The CDR3 DNA follows: TGTGCCAGCAGTTACTCCCAGGGCTCGACCTACGAGCAGTACTTC.

CDR3 in amino acids: CASSLGEASWSNQPQHF. The CDR3 coding sequence is TGTGCCAGCAGCTTAGGGGAGGCTTCCTGGAGCAATCAGCCCCAGCATTTT. V gene TRBV7-2 combines with J gene TRBJ1-5; D ambiguous. From germline, CDR1 is SGHTA and CDR2 FQGNSA. Deletions cut 1 base from V and 1 base from J, with 14 bases between. This CDR3 spans 17 amino acids.

The chain employs TRBV7-2 and TRBJ2-3, with 7 positions matching TRBD2. V was pared by 6 bases and J by 4 bases, with 7 bases of the junction left unmatched. The CDR3 runs 14 residues. The germline CDR1 and CDR2 sequences are SGHTA and FQGNSA. The CDR3 sequence: CASSLVGRADTQYF. CDR3 nucleotides: TGTGCCAGCAGTCTTGTGGGGAGGGCAGATACGCAGTATTTT.

The rearrangement joins TRBV9 to TRBJ2-3; D is unclear. The CDR3 totals 15 residues. V shed 0 bases and J shed 1 base, with 9 bases lying between them. CDR1 and CDR2 from the germline V gene are SGDLS and YYNGEE. DNA for the CDR3: TGTGCCAGCAGCGTAGGTAGATGGGGCACAGATACGCAGTATTTT. Protein sequence: CASSVGRWGTDTQYF.

The chain is built from TRBV7-9 and TRBJ2-3; TRBD1 or TRBD2 may be the D gene (5 bases each). The CDR3 is 14 residues long. Germline V gene lookup returns CDR1 SEHNR and CDR2 FQNEAQ (reference sequence). Trimming shortened V by 6 bases and J by 3 bases, and 13 bases separated the two germline ends. The DNA for the CDR3 is TGTGCCAGCAGGCCTTCTTGGGGGACAGATACGCAGTATTTT. Its protein is CASRPSWGTDTQYF.

This chain's CDR3 is CASSPRAGSTYQPQHF. CDR3 in DNA: TGTGCCAGCTCACCAAGGGCAGGATCAACATATCAGCCCCAGCATTTT. The chain is built from TRBV18 and TRBJ1-5; D remains unclear. Germline CDR1 and CDR2: KGHSH and LQKENI. Trimming cost V 2 bases and J 5 bases, with 16 bases left between them. CDR3 length equals 16 residues. The entire variable domain, with the rest obtained from reference TRBV18 and TRBJ1-5, is as follows: NAGVMQNPRHLVRRRGQEARLRCSPMKGHSHVYWYRQLPEEGLKFMVYLQKENIIDESGMPKERFSAEFPKEGPSILRIQQVVRGDSAAYFCASSPRAGSTYQPQHFGDGTRLSIL.

In DNA form, the CDR3 reads TGTGCCAGCAGTTACTCCGCCATCTCTGGAAACACCATATATTTT. Translating it yields CASSYSAISGNTIYF. The chain couples TRBV6-5 to TRBJ1-3, with D hard to call. V lost 0 bases, J lost 0 bases, and 6 bases lay in between. The CDR3 has 15 amino acids. The germline V gene has CDR1 MNHEY and CDR2 SVGAGI.

This clone was counted only a few times. The rearrangement links TRBV7-9 to TRBJ1-2, with D possibly being TRBD1 (6 bases). CDR3 length: 16 residues. Trimming pared 2 bases from V and 2 bases from J, leaving 15 bases between. Germline V CDR1 and CDR2: SEHNR, FQNEAQ (reference sequence). The CDR3 loop is CASSLKVGRGNYGYTF. Written as DNA, the CDR3 is TGTGCCAGCAGCTTAAAGGTCGGCAGGGGAAACTATGGCTACACCTTC. The full variable domain, in which reference TRBV7-9 and TRBJ1-2 provide the parts outside the CDR3, is DTGVSQNPRHKITKRGQNVTFRCDPISEHNRLYWYRQTLGQGPEFLTYFQNEAQLEKSRLLSDRFSAERPKGSFSTLEIQRTEQGDSAMYLCASSLKVGRGNYGYTFGSGTRLTVV.

This chain joins TRBV6-1 and TRBJ1-1; weak D call: TRBD1 (5 bases). The CDR3 covers 13 residues. Germline CDR1 reads MNHNS; CDR2 reads SASEGT. Deletions cut 5 bases from V and 5 bases from J, with 12 bases between. CDR3 protein: CASSRVGGTEAFF. In DNA, the CDR3 is TGTGCCAGCAGTCGGGTCGGGGGGACTGAAGCTTTCTTT.

The V call is TRBV4-2, the J call TRBJ2-6; 8 positions agree with TRBD2. The V segment lost 2 bases and the J segment 2 bases; nucleotides outside the gene matches: 2. CDR1 is LGHNA and CDR2 is YNFKEQ in the germline V gene. The CDR3 runs to 16 residues. The DNA for the CDR3 is TGTGCCAGCAGCCAACGCGGGGGGACTGGGGCCAACGTCCTGACTTTC. Amino acid sequence: CASSQRGGTGANVLTF.

This chain joins TRBV19 and TRBJ1-3, with TRBD1 as a possible D gene (5 bases). The CDR3 sequence is 13 residues long. Trimming took 3 bases from V and 9 from J, leaving 12 bases between them. From germline, CDR1 is LNHDA and CDR2 SQIVND (reference sequence). In nucleotides, the CDR3 is TGTGCCAGTAGTATGCTAGGGGCTGCCACCATATATTTT. The encoded protein is CASSMLGAATIYF.

The chain combines TRBV5-5 with TRBJ2-7; TRBD2 agrees at 8 bases. This CDR3 contains 12 residues. With V trimmed by 4 bases and J by 6 bases, 3 bases remained unmatched. Germline CDR1 reads SGHKS; CDR2 reads YYEKEE (reference sequence). The CDR3 DNA reads as TGTGCCAGCAGCCGGGAGGGGGGCGAGCAGTACGTC. Protein product: CASSREGGEQYV.

The rearrangement joins TRBV7-9 to TRBJ1-2; no reliable D call. The V end was cut by 1 base, the J end by 5 bases, with 8 bases between. Germline values: CDR1 SEHNR, CDR2 FQNEAQ (reference sequence). This CDR3 region has 13 residues. The CDR3 protein is CASSLGLGYGYTF. CDR3 DNA: TGTGCCAGCAGCTTAGGGCTAGGGTATGGCTACACCTTC. Full variable domain (rest looked up from reference TRBV7-9 and TRBJ1-2): DTGVSQNPRHKITKRGQNVTFRCDPISEHNRLYWYRQTLGQGPEFLTYFQNEAQLEKSRLLSDRFSAERPKGSFSTLEIQRTEQGDSAMYLCASSLGLGYGYTFGSGTRLTVV.

The chain uses TRBV28 and TRBJ1-5; tentative D call: TRBD1 (6 bases). The V gene lost 1 base and the J gene lost 11 bases, with 6 bases spanning the gap. The CDR3 totals 11 residues. Germline CDR1 and CDR2: MDHEN and SYDVKM. CDR3 protein: CASSLSGAQHF. For the CDR3, the DNA is TGTGCCAGCAGTTTATCAGGGGCCCAGCATTTT.

The rearrangement links TRBV2 to TRBJ2-2, with TRBD2 as a possible D gene (6 bases). The germline gives CDR1 SNHLY, CDR2 FYNNEI. Trimming left V 7 bases short and J 2 bases short, with 11 bases between. This CDR3 region has 14 residues. This chain's CDR3 is CASTGERNTGELFF. For the CDR3, the DNA is TGTGCCAGCACGGGGGAGCGAAACACCGGGGAGCTGTTTTTT.

The CDR3 region has the DNA TGTGCCAGCAGCCCGAAACAGGGGGCCCACTCACCCCTCCACTTT. Its protein product is CASSPKQGAHSPLHF. The chain combines TRBV5-4 with TRBJ1-6, with TRBD1 matching over 9 bases. The junction had 9 bases not matched to a gene; V was cut back by 4 bases and J by 10 bases. Germline CDR1 and CDR2: SGHNT and YYREEE (reference sequence). The CDR3 totals 15 residues.

The chain combines TRBV30 with TRBJ2-1; D is unresolved. The V gene lost 2 bases and the J gene lost 6 bases, with 5 bases spanning the gap. This CDR3 region has 11 residues. Germline assignment: CDR1 GTSNPN and CDR2 SVGIG (reference sequence). In nucleotides, the CDR3 is TGTGCCTGGAGTAAGGGCAATGAGCAGTTCTTC. The encoded protein is CAWSKGNEQFF.

This chain connects TRBV7-2 to TRBJ2-6; D is unclear. Deletions cut 4 bases from V and 0 bases from J, with 10 bases between. Germline CDR1 is SGHTA and CDR2 is FQGNSA. The CDR3 spans 16 residues. CDR3 DNA: TGTGCCAGCAGCTCCCAGACTCCCTCTGGGGCCAACGTCCTGACTTTC. Translation: CASSSQTPSGANVLTF.

The chain links TRBV18 to TRBJ2-1, with 7 positions matching TRBD2. The CDR3 is 16 residues long. Germline CDR1 and CDR2: KGHSH and LQKENI. After removal of 1 base from V and 7 bases from J, the junction contained 10 bases not matched to a gene. The CDR3 DNA reads TGTGCCAGCTCACCACAGGTTAGCGGGCGAAGGAATGAGCAGTTCTTC. Amino acids: CASSPQVSGRRNEQFF.